One sample yielded the 18 T cell receptor beta chains listed below, sequenced in a study of blood T cell repertoires in COVID-19. Here immunoSEQ multiplex PCR was the method, and the copy in TCRdb shows in-frame clones only, minus some. The sample yields approximately 180,000 clones, under 90% seen once. The sequenced material came from peripheral blood. The receptors stem from a person aged 70 to 79 with COVID-19, enrolled during active disease.

This rearrangement joins TRBV11-2 to TRBJ2-3; weak D call: TRBD2 (5 bases). This CDR3 has 17 residues. V was trimmed by 2 bases and J by 4 bases, leaving 19 bases between them. Germline loops: CDR1 SGHAT, CDR2 FQNNGV. This CDR3 reads CASSLTLWASMPDTQYF. The CDR3 DNA reads as TGTGCCAGCAGCTTAACTCTCTGGGCTAGCATGCCAGATACGCAGTATTTT.

CDR3 loop: CASSLGQGGDNQPQHF. The CDR3 DNA reads as TGTGCCAGCAGCTTGGGACAGGGTGGGGACAATCAGCCCCAGCATTTT. V and J are TRBV4-2 and TRBJ1-5; 9 bases fit TRBD1. From germline, CDR1 is LGHNA and CDR2 YNFKEQ. The CDR3 covers 16 residues. The J segment lost 3 bases and the V segment lost 5 bases, leaving 8 bases of the junction unmatched.

The gene calls are TRBV9 and TRBJ1-6; D call uncertain. CDR1 is SGDLS and CDR2 is YYNGEE in the germline V gene. This CDR3 comprises 15 residues. The V end lost 3 bases, the J end lost 6 bases, and 13 bases lay between the germline ends. CDR3 region: CASSGARGFNSPLHF. The DNA for the CDR3 is TGTGCCAGCAGCGGTGCCCGGGGTTTTAATTCACCCCTCCACTTT.

This clone occurred a few times. The chain links TRBV5-1 to TRBJ2-5, with TRBD2 matching over 10 bases. Germline CDR1 reads SGHRS; CDR2 reads YFSETQ. The CDR3 covers 15 residues. The J segment lost 5 bases and the V segment lost 4 bases, leaving 8 bases of the junction unmatched. The CDR3 spells CASSPLAGERETQYF. The CDR3 coding sequence is TGCGCCAGCAGCCCCCTAGCGGGGGAGCGGGAGACCCAGTACTTC.

The rearrangement uses TRBV7-2 and TRBJ2-5, with TRBD1 matching 7 bases. The CDR3 runs to 16 residues. The V gene's germline CDR1 is SGHTA and CDR2 FQGNSA. The V gene end was trimmed by 0 bases and the J gene end by 5 bases; junction bases not matched to a gene: 9. The CDR3 loop is CASSLAMITGVETQYF. In nucleotides, the CDR3 is TGTGCCAGCAGCTTAGCCATGATCACAGGGGTGGAGACCCAGTACTTC.

This clone was seen a single time. This chain links TRBV4-2 with TRBJ2-2; 8 positions agree with TRBD1. CDR1 and CDR2 (germline): LGHNA, YNFKEQ. The CDR3 is 18 amino acids. J gave up 5 bases and V 4 bases, and 15 bases lay outside the gene matches. The CDR3 loop is CASSRQAGQGAITGELFF. The CDR3 DNA sequence: TGTGCCAGCAGCCGTCAGGCGGGGCAGGGGGCGATAACCGGGGAGCTGTTTTTT.

J is TRBJ1-1 and V is TRBV7-9; the D gene is possibly TRBD1 (5 bases). This CDR3 is 16 amino acids long. Germline V gene data show CDR1 as SEHNR and CDR2 as FQNEAQ (reference sequence). Trimming shortened V by 3 bases and J by 2 bases, and 16 bases separated the two germline ends. DNA for the CDR3: TGTGCCAGCAGCTTCACTCAGGGAGGGGTTAACACTGAAGCTTTCTTT. It codes for CASSFTQGGVNTEAFF.

The V gene is TRBV5-4, the J gene TRBJ2-5, with 14 bases matching TRBD2. Germline trimming cut 2 bases from V and 3 bases from J; bases unmatched to any gene: 6. This CDR3 is built from 17 residues. Germline CDR1 and CDR2: SGHNT and YYREEE (reference sequence). The CDR3 coding sequence is TGTGCCAGCAGCTTCGAAAGGACTAGCGGGGGGAAAGAGACCCAGTACTTC. It yields the protein CASSFERTSGGKETQYF. The variable domain in full, completed from reference TRBV5-4 and TRBJ2-5, reads ETGVTQSPTHLIKTRGQQVTLRCSSQSGHNTVSWYQQALGQGPQFIFQYYREEENGRGNFPPRFSGLQFPNYSSELNVNALELDDSALYLCASSFERTSGGKETQYFGPGTRLLVL.

CDR3 in DNA: TGTGCCAGCTCACCAGGCGGGGGGGACCGCGAGCAGTACTTC. Translation gives CASSPGGGDREQYF. The chain uses TRBV18 and TRBJ2-7; 9 nucleotides align to TRBD2. V was pared by 2 bases and J by 6 bases, with 5 bases of the junction left unmatched. The CDR3 sequence is 14 residues long. Germline values: CDR1 KGHSH, CDR2 LQKENI.

CDR3 sequence (DNA): TGTGCCAGTAGTCCCGCGACAGGATTAGATACGCAGTATTTT. Protein sequence: CASSPATGLDTQYF. J is TRBJ2-3 and V is TRBV19, with a weak D call TRBD1 (6 bases). The CDR3 runs to 14 residues. Germline assignment: CDR1 LNHDA and CDR2 SQIVND (reference sequence). V shed 5 bases and J shed 5 bases, with 14 bases lying between them.

This clone was recorded only once. DNA for the CDR3: TGTGCCAGCAATCCTAGCGGGGGGGTGAAGGGCACAGATACGCAGTATTTT. Protein sequence: CASNPSGGVKGTDTQYF. The chain joins TRBV2 to TRBJ2-3; 12 positions match TRBD2. CDR3 length: 17 residues. Germline V gene sequence: CDR1 SNHLY, CDR2 FYNNEI. V shed 7 bases, J shed 1 base, and the junction held 9 bases outside the gene matches.

This clone was detected only a few times. The V call is TRBV7-2, the J call TRBJ2-7; 7 positions agree with TRBD2. This CDR3 region has 14 residues. Trimming at V came to 0 bases and at J to 2 bases, leaving 1 base not matched to a gene. Germline loops: CDR1 SGHTA, CDR2 FQGNSA. This CDR3 is CASSLAGGPYEQYF. The CDR3 region has the DNA TGTGCCAGCAGCTTAGCGGGAGGGCCCTACGAGCAGTACTTC.

This clone was recorded a few times. This chain's CDR3 is CASSPARGGGNQPQHF. CDR3 sequence (DNA): TGTGCCAGCAGTCCGGCCAGGGGAGGGGGCAATCAGCCCCAGCATTTT. The chain couples TRBV28 to TRBJ1-5, with D perhaps matching TRBD1 (6 bases). In germline, CDR1 is MDHEN, CDR2 SYDVKM. Trimming took off 5 bases at V and 2 bases at J, with 16 bases between the two ends. The CDR3 extends over 16 amino acids.

The V call is TRBV6-5, the J call TRBJ1-3; the match to TRBD1 covers 9 bases. Trimming cost V 6 bases and J 7 bases; bases outside gene matches: 7. CDR3 length: 14 residues. Germline V gene lookup returns CDR1 MNHEY and CDR2 SVGAGI. The CDR3 spells CASSAGTGTNTIYF. The CDR3 bases are TGTGCCAGCAGCGCCGGGACAGGGACCAACACCATATATTTT.

J is TRBJ1-6 and V is TRBV27; a weak D match, TRBD1 (6 bases). V lost 6 bases and J 7 bases, leaving 13 bases between the germline ends. CDR1 and CDR2 (germline): MNHEY, SMNVEV (reference sequence). This CDR3 spans 14 amino acids. In DNA, the CDR3 is TGTGCCAGCAGATCAGGGGTAGGGAATTCACCCCTCCACTTT. Amino acid sequence: CASRSGVGNSPLHF.

The chain has TRBV14 and TRBJ2-5, with TRBD2 matching over 12 bases. CDR1 and CDR2 (germline): SGHDN, FVKESK. This CDR3 spans 16 amino acids. Trimming at V came to 4 bases and at J to 2 bases, leaving 5 bases not matched to a gene. CDR3 in amino acids: CASSRGLAGPQETQYF. The CDR3 nucleotides are TGTGCCAGCAGCCGAGGACTAGCGGGGCCTCAAGAGACCCAGTACTTC.

The genes are TRBV6-2 or TRBV6-3 and TRBJ1-1; 7 nucleotides agree with TRBD1. Losses at the gene ends were 2 bases for V and 8 bases for J; bases not matched to a gene: 2. The germline gives CDR1 MNHEY, CDR2 SVGEGT. This CDR3 comprises 12 residues. This CDR3 is CASSYAGQEAFF. DNA for the CDR3: TGTGCCAGCAGTTACGCGGGACAGGAAGCTTTCTTT.

This chain's CDR3 is CASSYGTGGDSTEAFF. CDR3 bases: TGTGCCAGCAGCTACGGGACAGGGGGGGACTCCACTGAAGCTTTCTTT. This chain uses TRBV2 with TRBJ1-1, with TRBD1 identical over 11 bases. V was clipped by 6 bases and J by 4 bases; unmatched bases: 10. The CDR3 has 16 amino acids. In germline, CDR1 is SNHLY, CDR2 FYNNEI.